A selection of T cell receptor beta chains follows, all from one sample in a study of CD8 T cells in ankylosing spondylitis. A single record per CDR3 protein comes from TCRdb applying MiXCR to the 5' RACE reads. Among 200,000 to 250,000 distinct CDR3 sequences, under 8.5% were seen once, and the ten largest hold roughly 4.9%. Material: blood, either unsorted or a sorted T cell fraction (not recorded which). The receptors stem from a female donor with ankylosing spondylitis or in good health (not recorded which). CDR3s include the opening cysteine and the closing phenylalanine or tryptophan.

len	v_gene	j_gene	CDR3aa
13	TRBV12-3/TRBV12-4	TRBJ2-5	CASSLQVKETQYF
12	TRBV29-1	TRBJ1-3	CSVLVGGNTIYF
17	TRBV12-3/TRBV12-4	TRBJ2-5	CASSFYRRAVLQETQYF
18	TRBV11-1	TRBJ1-1	CASSSTGTGGYEVTEAFF
14	TRBV4-1	TRBJ2-7	CASSQGRSSYEQYF
12	TRBV29-1	TRBJ2-1	CSVPGQGAQQFF
17	TRBV6-5	TRBJ1-6	CASSSYPRQGPNSPLHF
13	TRBV29-1	TRBJ2-7	CSVSISPSYEQYF
14	TRBV5-4	TRBJ1-2	CASSLDFAGDGYTF
15	TRBV12-3/TRBV12-4	TRBJ2-5	CASSPQGQGQETQYF
14	TRBV6-2/TRBV6-3	TRBJ2-4	CASSQGELESIQYF
16	TRBV7-3	TRBJ2-1	CASSVNRDYSYNEQFF
13	TRBV6-1	TRBJ1-1	CASTYRRHTEAFF
16	TRBV10-3	TRBJ2-5	CAISLTGGGTQETQYF
13	TRBV20-1	TRBJ2-1	CSARGNVMDEQFF
15	TRBV7-2	TRBJ2-1	CASKRAPGSYNEQFF
13	TRBV4-3	TRBJ2-1	CASRAIGGYEQFF
17	TRBV6-5	TRBJ1-1	CASSPSRGRLVNTEAFF
14	TRBV7-9	TRBJ2-7	CASSPSDRSYEQYF
14	TRBV19	TRBJ2-5	CASKVSGSSGTQYF
15	TRBV21-1	TRBJ2-5	CASTTGIRDQETQYF
14	TRBV13	TRBJ2-2	CASSPRGVPGELFF
16	TRBV7-2	TRBJ1-3	CASSLAPLGAGNTIYF
12	TRBV12-3/TRBV12-4	TRBJ1-4	CASSFSETKLFF
15	TRBV15	TRBJ1-1	CATSRDGDRDTEAFF
16	TRBV18	TRBJ1-3	CASSPVPPSSGNTIYF
16	TRBV24-1	TRBJ2-3	CATSDPGHGGGDTQYF
14	TRBV20-1	TRBJ2-1	CSARDLGGYNEQFF
12	TRBV3-1	TRBJ1-3	CASSQTGNTIYF
18	TRBV19	TRBJ1-2	CASSMEGAKPSANYGYTF
17	TRBV11-2	TRBJ2-2	CASSGRPRGSNTGELFF
13	TRBV11-2	TRBJ2-1	CASSLGYGDEQFF
15	TRBV7-2	TRBJ2-6	CASSLALSGTNVLTF
14	TRBV7-9	TRBJ2-1	CASSLRTSNNEQFF
13	TRBV20-1	TRBJ1-2	CSAGQRFNYGYTF
14	TRBV5-1	TRBJ2-7	CASSPATGTYEQYF
12	TRBV20-1	TRBJ1-5	CSARQGAQPQHF
14	TRBV15	TRBJ1-2	CATSIYQGDYGYTF
15	TRBV7-9	TRBJ2-5	CASSLVFGVEETQYF
14	TRBV29-1	TRBJ2-7	CSVETSGSPDEQYF